The TCR beta chain under discussion was sequenced for a study of CD8+ T cells in alopecia areata. The study's findings and limits: It was lesional scalp, especially alopecia totalis/universalis, that showed higher clonality than normal scalp.

Isolated RNA was reverse transcribed into cDNA used as the sequencing template. Profiling relied on immunoSEQ multiplex PCR, and the TCRdb table lists in-frame clones only, not all of them. The sample lists around 270,000 clones, more than 45% occurring once. The length of the CDR3 is 14 residues. V lost 0 bases and J lost 2, with 9 bases in between. Germline lookup yields CDR1 SGHRS and CDR2 YFSETQ. Details on this clone: Its target is unknown.

Regarding treatment: oral pan-JAK inhibitor, 5-10 mg twice daily. Lesional scalp punch biopsies and peripheral blood were collected from alopecia areata patients. The TCR was taken from a human donor with alopecia areata. This specimen consisted of CD4+ T cells sorted from blood, obtained at week 24, from a patient treated with tofacitinib. The chain recombines TRBV5-1 with TRBJ2-7, with D possibly matching TRBD1 (6 bases). The CDR3 DNA is TGCGCCAGCAGCTTGGGGACAGTACCCTACGAGCAGTACTTC. It yields the protein CASSLGTVPYEQYF.